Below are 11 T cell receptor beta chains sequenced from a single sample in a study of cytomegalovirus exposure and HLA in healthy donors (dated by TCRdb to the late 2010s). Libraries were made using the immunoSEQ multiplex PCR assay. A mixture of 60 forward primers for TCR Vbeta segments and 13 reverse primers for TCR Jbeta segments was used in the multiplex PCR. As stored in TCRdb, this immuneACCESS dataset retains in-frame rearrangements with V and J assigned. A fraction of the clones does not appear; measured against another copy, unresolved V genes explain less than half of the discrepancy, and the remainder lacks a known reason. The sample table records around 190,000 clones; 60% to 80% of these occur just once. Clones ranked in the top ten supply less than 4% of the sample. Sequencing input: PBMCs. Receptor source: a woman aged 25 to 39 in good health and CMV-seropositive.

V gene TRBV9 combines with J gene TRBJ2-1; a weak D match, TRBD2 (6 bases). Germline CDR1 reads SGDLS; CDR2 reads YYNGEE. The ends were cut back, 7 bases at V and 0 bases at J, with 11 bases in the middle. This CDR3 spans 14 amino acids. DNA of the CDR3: TGTGCCAGCTGCGCGGGGAGCTCCTACAATGAGCAGTTCTTC. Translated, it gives CASCAGSSYNEQFF.

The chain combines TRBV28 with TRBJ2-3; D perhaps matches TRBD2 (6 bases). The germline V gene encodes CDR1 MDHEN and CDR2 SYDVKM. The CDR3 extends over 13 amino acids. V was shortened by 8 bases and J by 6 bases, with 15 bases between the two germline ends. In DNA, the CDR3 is TGTGCCAGCGGGGGACTGCCAGTGGATACGCAGTATTTT. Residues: CASGGLPVDTQYF.

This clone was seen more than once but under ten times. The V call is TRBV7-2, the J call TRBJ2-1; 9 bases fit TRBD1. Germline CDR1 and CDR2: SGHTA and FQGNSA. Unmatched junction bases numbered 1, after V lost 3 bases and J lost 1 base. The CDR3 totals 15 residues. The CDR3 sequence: CASSLDRGSYNEQFF. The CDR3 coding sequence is TGTGCCAGCAGCTTGGACAGGGGTTCCTACAATGAGCAGTTCTTC.

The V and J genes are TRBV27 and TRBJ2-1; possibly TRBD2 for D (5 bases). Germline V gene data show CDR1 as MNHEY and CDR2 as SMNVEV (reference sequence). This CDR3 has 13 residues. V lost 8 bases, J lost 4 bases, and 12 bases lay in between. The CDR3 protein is CASAYGEYNEQFF. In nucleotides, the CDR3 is TGTGCCAGCGCATACGGGGAATACAATGAGCAGTTCTTC.

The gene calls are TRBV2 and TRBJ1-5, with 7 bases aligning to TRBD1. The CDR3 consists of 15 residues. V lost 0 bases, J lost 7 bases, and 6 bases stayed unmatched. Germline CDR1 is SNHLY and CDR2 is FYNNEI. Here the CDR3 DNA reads TGTGCCAGCAGTGAAGCGACAGGGTTTGTGCAGCCCCAGCATTTT. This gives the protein CASSEATGFVQPQHF.

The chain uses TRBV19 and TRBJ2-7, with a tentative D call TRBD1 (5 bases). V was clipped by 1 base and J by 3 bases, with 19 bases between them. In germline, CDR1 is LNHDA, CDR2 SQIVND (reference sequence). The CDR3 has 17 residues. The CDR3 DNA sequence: TGTGCCAGTAGTATAGGCCCCGATGGGGCCCCCCTCTACGAGCAGTACTTC. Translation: CASSIGPDGAPLYEQYF.

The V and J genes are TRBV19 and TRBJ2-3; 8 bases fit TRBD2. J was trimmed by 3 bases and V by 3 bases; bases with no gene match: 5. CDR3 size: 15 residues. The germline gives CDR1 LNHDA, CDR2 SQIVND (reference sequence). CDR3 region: CASSIQSGRTDTQYF. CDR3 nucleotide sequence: TGTGCCAGTAGTATTCAAAGCGGGAGAACAGATACGCAGTATTTT.

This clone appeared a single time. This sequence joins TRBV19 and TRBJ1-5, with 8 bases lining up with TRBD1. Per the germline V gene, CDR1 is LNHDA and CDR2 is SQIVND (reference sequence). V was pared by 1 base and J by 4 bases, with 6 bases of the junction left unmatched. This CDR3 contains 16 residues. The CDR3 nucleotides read TGTGCCAGTAGTATAGGGCAGGGGGCGTTAAATCAGCCCCAGCATTTT. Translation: CASSIGQGALNQPQHF.

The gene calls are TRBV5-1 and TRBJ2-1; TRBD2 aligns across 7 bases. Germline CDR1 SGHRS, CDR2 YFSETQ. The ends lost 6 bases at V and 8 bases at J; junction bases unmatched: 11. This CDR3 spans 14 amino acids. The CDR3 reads CASTKASRGDEQFF. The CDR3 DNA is TGCGCCAGCACGAAGGCTAGCCGGGGGGATGAGCAGTTCTTC.

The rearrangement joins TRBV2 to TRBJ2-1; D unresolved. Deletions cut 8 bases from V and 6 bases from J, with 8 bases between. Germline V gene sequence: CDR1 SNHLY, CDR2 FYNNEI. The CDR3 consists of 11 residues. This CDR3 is CASLRSNEQFF. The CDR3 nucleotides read TGTGCCAGCCTGCGAAGCAATGAGCAGTTCTTC.

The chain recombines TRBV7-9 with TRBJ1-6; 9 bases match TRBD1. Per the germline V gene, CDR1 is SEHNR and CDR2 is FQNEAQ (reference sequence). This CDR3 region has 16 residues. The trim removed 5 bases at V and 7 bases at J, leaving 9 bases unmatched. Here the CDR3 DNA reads TGTGCCAGCAGCCCGGTCCTGACAGGGGGGAATTCACCCCTCCACTTT. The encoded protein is CASSPVLTGGNSPLHF.